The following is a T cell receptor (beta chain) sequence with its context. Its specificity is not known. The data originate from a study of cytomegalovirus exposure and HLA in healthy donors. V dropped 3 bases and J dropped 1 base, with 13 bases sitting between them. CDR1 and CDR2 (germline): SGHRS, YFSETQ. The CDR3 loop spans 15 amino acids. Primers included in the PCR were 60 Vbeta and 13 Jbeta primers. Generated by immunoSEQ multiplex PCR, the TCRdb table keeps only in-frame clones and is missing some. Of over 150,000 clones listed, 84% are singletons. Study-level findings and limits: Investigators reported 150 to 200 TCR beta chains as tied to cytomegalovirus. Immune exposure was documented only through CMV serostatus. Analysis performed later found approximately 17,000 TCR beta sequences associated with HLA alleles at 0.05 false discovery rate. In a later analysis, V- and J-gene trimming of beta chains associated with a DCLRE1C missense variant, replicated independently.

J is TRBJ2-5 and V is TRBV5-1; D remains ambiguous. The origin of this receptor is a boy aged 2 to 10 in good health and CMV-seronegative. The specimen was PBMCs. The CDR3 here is CASSYNREVQETQYF. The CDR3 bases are TGCGCCAGCAGCTATAATCGAGAGGTCCAAGAGACCCAGTACTTC. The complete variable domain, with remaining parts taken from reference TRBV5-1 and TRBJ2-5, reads KAGVTQTPRYLIKTRGQQVTLSCSPISGHRSVSWYQQTPGQGLQFLFEYFSETQRNKGNFPGRFSGRQFSNSRSEMNVSTLELGDSALYLCASSYNREVQETQYFGPGTRLLVL.